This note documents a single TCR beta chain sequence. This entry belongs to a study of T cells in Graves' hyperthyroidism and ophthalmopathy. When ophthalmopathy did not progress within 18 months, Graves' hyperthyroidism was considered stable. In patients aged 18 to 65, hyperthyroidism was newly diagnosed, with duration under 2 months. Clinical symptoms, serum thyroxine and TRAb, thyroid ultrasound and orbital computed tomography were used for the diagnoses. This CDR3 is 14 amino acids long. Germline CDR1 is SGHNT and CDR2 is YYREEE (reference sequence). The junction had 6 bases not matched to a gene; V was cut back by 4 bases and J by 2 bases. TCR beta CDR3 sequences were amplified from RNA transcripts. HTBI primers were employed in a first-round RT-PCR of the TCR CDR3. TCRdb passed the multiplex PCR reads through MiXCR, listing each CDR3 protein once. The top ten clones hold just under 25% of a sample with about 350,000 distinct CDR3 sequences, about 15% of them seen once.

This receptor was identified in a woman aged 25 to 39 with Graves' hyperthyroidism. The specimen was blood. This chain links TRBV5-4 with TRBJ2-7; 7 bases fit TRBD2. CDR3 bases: TGTGCCAGCAGCACTAGCGAGACTCCCTACGAGCAGTACTTC. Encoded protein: CASSTSETPYEQYF. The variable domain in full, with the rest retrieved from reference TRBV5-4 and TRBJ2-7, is ETGVTQSPTHLIKTRGQQVTLRCSSQSGHNTVSWYQQALGQGPQFIFQYYREEENGRGNFPPRFSGLQFPNYSSELNVNALELDDSALYLCASSTSETPYEQYFGPGTRLTVT.